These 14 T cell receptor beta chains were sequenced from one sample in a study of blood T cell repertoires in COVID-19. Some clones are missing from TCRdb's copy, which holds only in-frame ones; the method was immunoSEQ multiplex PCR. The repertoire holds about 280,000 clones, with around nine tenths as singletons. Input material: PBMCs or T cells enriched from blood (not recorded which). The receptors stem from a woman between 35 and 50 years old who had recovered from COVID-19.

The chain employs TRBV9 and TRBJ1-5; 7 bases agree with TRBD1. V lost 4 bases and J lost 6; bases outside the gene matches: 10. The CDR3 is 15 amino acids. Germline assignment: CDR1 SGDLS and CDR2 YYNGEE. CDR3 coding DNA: TGTGCCAGCAGCCTTACAGGGGAGTTAGGTCAGCCCCAGCATTTT. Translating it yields CASSLTGELGQPQHF. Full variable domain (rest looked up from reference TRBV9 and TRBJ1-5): DSGVTQTPKHLITATGQRVTLRCSPRSGDLSVYWYQQSLDQGLQFLIQYYNGEERAKGNILERFSAQQFPDLHSELNLSSLELGDSALYFCASSLTGELGQPQHFGDGTRLSIL.

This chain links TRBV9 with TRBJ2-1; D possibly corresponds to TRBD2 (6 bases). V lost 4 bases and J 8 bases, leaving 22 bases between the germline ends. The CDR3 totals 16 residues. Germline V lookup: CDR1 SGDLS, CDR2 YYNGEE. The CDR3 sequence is CASSLNRRGTPDEQFF. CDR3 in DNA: TGTGCCAGCAGCCTCAACCGTCGCGGGACGCCCGATGAGCAGTTCTTC.

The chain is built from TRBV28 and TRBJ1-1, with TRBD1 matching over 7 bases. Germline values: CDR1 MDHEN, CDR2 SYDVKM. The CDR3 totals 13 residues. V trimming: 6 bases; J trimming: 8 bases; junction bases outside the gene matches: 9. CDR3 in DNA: TGTGCCAGCAGCTTGGGGGACAGCCGAGAAGCTTTCTTT. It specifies CASSLGDSREAFF.

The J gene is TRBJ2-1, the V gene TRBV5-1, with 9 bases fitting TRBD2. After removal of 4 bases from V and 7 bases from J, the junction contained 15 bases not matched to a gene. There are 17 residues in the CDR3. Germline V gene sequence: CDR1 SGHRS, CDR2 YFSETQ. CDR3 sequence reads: CASSRVVAGVGANEQFF. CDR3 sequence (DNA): TGCGCCAGCAGCCGTGTTGTAGCGGGAGTTGGGGCAAATGAGCAGTTCTTC.

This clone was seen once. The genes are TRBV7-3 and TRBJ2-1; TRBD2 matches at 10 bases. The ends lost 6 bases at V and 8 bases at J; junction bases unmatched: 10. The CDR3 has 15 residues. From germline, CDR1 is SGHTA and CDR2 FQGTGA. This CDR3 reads CASSQAGGPVYEQFF. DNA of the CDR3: TGTGCCAGCAGTCAAGCGGGAGGGCCTGTCTATGAGCAGTTCTTC.

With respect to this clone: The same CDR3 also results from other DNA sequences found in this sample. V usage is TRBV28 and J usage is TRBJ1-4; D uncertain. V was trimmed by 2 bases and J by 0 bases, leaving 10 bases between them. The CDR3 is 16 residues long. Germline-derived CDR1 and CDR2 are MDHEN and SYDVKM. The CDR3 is CASSLAGTATNEKLFF. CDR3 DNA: TGTGCCAGCAGTTTAGCGGGTACTGCAACTAATGAAAAACTGTTTTTT.

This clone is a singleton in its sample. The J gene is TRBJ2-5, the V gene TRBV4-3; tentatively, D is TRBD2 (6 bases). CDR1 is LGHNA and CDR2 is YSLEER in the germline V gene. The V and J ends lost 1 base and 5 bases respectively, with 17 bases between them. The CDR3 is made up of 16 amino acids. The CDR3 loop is CASSQVWRGDGETQYF. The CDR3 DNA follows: TGCGCCAGCAGCCAAGTATGGAGGGGCGATGGGGAGACCCAGTACTTC.

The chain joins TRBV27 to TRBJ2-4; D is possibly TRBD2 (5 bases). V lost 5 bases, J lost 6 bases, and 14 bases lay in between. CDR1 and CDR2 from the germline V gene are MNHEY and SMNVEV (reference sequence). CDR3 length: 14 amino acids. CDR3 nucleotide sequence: TGTGCCAGCAGTCAGACCGCGGCGGGAAACATTCAGTACTTC. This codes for CASSQTAAGNIQYF.

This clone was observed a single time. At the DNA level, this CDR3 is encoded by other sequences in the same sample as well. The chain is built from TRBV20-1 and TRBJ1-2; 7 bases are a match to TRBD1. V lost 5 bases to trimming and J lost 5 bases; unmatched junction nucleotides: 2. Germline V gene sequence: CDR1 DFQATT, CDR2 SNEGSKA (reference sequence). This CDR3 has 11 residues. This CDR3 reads CSAGTEYGYTF. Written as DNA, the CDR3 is TGCAGTGCTGGGACAGAATATGGCTACACCTTC.

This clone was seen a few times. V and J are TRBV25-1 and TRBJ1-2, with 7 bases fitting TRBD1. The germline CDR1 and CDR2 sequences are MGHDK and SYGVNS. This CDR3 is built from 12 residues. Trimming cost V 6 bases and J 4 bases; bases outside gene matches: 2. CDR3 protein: CASRDRLYGYTF. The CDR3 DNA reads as TGTGCCAGCAGGGACAGGCTCTATGGCTACACCTTC.

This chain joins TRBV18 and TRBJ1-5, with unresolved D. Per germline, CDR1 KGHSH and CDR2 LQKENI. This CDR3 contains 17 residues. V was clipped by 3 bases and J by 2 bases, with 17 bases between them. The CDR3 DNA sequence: TGTGCCAGCTCACCTGACGCGGGCAGAAGACGCAATCAGCCCCAGCATTTT. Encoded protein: CASSPDAGRRRNQPQHF.

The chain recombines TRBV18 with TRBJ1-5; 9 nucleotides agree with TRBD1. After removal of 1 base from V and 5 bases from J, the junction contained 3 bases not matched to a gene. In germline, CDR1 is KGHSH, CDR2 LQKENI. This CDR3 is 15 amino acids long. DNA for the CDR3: TGTGCCAGCTCACCACAGGGACAGGGCGATCAGCCCCAGCATTTT. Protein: CASSPQGQGDQPQHF.

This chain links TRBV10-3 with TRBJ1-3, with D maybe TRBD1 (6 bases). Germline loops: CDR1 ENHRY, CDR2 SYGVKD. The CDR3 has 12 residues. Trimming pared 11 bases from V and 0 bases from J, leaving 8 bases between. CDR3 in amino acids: CAAGDSGNTIYF. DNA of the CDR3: TGTGCCGCAGGGGACTCTGGAAACACCATATATTTT.

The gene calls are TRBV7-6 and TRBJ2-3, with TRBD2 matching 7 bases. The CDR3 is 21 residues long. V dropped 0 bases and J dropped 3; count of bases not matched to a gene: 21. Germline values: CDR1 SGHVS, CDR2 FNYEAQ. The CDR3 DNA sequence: TGTGCCAGCAGCTTAGCCTACCCCTTACGCCCGCGGGAGTTTGTGACAGATACGCAGTATTTT. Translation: CASSLAYPLRPREFVTDTQYF.